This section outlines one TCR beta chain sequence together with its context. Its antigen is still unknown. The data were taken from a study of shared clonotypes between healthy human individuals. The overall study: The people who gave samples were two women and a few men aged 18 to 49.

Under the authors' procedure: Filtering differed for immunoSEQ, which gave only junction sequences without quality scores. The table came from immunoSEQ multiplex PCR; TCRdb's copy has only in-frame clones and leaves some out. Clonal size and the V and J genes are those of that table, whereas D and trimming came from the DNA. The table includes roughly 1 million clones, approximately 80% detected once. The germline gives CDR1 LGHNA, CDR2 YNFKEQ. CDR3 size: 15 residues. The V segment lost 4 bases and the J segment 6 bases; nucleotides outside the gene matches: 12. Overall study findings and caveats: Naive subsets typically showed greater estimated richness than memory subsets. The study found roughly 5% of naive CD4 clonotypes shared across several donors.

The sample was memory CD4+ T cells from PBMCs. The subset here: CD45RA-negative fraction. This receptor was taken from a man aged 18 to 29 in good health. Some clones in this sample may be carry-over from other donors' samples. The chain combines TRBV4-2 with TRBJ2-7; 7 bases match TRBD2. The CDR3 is CASSREEAGFSEQYF. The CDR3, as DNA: TGTGCCAGCAGCCGTGAGGAAGCGGGGTTCTCCGAGCAGTACTTC.